Listed below are T cell receptor beta chains from one sample, sequenced in a study of cytomegalovirus exposure and HLA in healthy donors. TCRdb's table, derived via immunoSEQ multiplex PCR, lists solely in-frame clones and lacks some. The sample holds more than 65,000 clones, almost 85% seen once. What was sequenced was PBMCs. These receptors were taken from a man between 18 and 35 years old in good health and CMV-seronegative. The CDR3 runs from the conserved cysteine through the conserved F or W. A D gene is named only where the DNA matches it firmly. The size of a clone is reported for some rows only, either as once, few or many, or as a class for expanded clones.

V: TRBV15
size: .
J: TRBJ2-5
D: TRBD2
length: 15
CDR3: CATSMTRGEGETQYF
DNA: TGTGCCACCAGCATGACACGGGGGGAGGGCGAGACCCAGTACTTC

V: TRBV5-8
size: .
J: TRBJ1-5
D: .
length: 13
CDR3: CASSYSISQPQHF
DNA: TGTGCCAGCAGCTACAGTATTAGTCAGCCCCAGCATTTT

V: TRBV28
size: .
J: TRBJ1-5
D: TRBD1
length: 16
CDR3: CASSDRGLVSNQPQHF
DNA: TGTGCCAGCAGTGACAGGGGTCTCGTGAGCAATCAGCCCCAGCATTTT

V: TRBV7-9
size: .
J: TRBJ2-1
D: TRBD1
length: 15
CDR3: CASSPPVTGANEQFF
DNA: TGTGCCAGCAGCCCCCCGGTGACAGGGGCCAATGAGCAGTTCTTC

V: TRBV7-6
size: few
J: TRBJ1-4
D: .
length: 16
CDR3: CASSFLGGPLNEKLFF
DNA: TGTGCCAGCAGCTTTCTCGGGGGACCGCTTAATGAAAAACTGTTTTTT

V: TRBV18
size: .
J: TRBJ1-2
D: TRBD1
length: 14
CDR3: CASSPSDRVHGYTF
DNA: TGTGCCAGCTCACCATCGGACAGGGTCCATGGCTACACCTTC

V: TRBV28
size: .
J: TRBJ2-1
D: TRBD2
length: 16
CDR3: CASSSQGLAGLNEQFF
DNA: TGTGCCAGCAGTTCCCAAGGACTAGCGGGCCTCAATGAGCAGTTCTTC

V: TRBV13
size: once
J: TRBJ2-1
D: .
length: 18
CDR3: CASSTGGILLGPDNEQFF
DNA: TGTGCCAGCAGCACCGGGGGAATATTATTGGGGCCCGACAATGAGCAGTTCTTC

V: TRBV7-3
size: once
J: TRBJ2-7
D: TRBD2
length: 15
CDR3: CASSLTSGDQNEQYF
DNA: TGTGCCAGCAGCTTGACTAGCGGGGACCAAAACGAGCAGTACTTC

V: TRBV30
size: .
J: TRBJ1-4
D: .
length: 15
CDR3: CAWSLMGVGNEKLFF
DNA: TGTGCCTGGAGCCTAATGGGAGTGGGGAATGAAAAACTGTTTTTT

V: TRBV28
size: few
J: TRBJ2-7
D: TRBD2
length: 19
CDR3: CASSFPAGTSGNLAYEQYF
DNA: TGTGCCAGCAGTTTTCCCGCCGGGACTAGCGGGAATCTTGCCTACGAGCAGTACTTC

V: TRBV27
size: .
J: TRBJ2-5
D: TRBD2
length: 14
CDR3: CASSGTSGGKTQYF
DNA: TGTGCCAGCAGTGGGACTAGCGGGGGGAAGACCCAGTACTTC

V: TRBV28
size: .
J: TRBJ2-7
D: TRBD1
length: 14
CDR3: CASSTTGGSYEQYF
DNA: TGTGCCAGCAGTACTACAGGGGGCTCCTACGAGCAGTACTTC

V: TRBV27
size: .
J: TRBJ2-7
D: TRBD1
length: 16
CDR3: CASSSPGQQSSYEQYF
DNA: TGTGCCAGCAGTTCCCCGGGACAGCAAAGCTCCTACGAGCAGTACTTC

V: TRBV7-2
size: .
J: TRBJ2-7
D: .
length: 12
CDR3: CASSDQGHEQYF
DNA: TGTGCCAGCAGTGATCAGGGCCACGAGCAGTACTTC

V: TRBV7-3
size: .
J: TRBJ2-5
D: .
length: 13
CDR3: CASSTTRSETQYF
DNA: TGTGCCAGCAGCACAACTAGGAGTGAGACCCAGTACTTC

V: TRBV7-3
size: .
J: TRBJ2-7
D: .
length: 14
CDR3: CASSLNRDFPEQYF
DNA: TGTGCCAGCAGCCTTAACAGGGATTTCCCTGAGCAGTACTTC

V: TRBV9
size: .
J: TRBJ1-3
D: .
length: 15
CDR3: CASSVDEGAGNTIYF
DNA: TGTGCCAGCAGCGTAGACGAGGGGGCTGGAAACACCATATATTTT

V: TRBV4-3
size: .
J: TRBJ1-1
D: .
length: 15
CDR3: CASSQGSSPEVEAFF
DNA: TGCGCCAGCAGCCAAGGATCTTCACCGGAGGTTGAAGCTTTCTTT

V: TRBV18
size: few
J: TRBJ1-1
D: .
length: 12
CDR3: CASSPDTTEAFF
DNA: TGTGCCAGCTCACCAGACACCACTGAAGCTTTCTTT

V: TRBV2
size: .
J: TRBJ2-2
D: TRBD1
length: 13
CDR3: CARQGAGTGELFF
DNA: TGTGCCAGACAGGGGGCAGGGACCGGGGAGCTGTTTTTT

V: TRBV29-1
size: once
J: TRBJ2-5
D: TRBD1
length: 13
CDR3: CSVVTGERETQYF
DNA: TGCAGCGTCGTTACAGGGGAGAGGGAGACCCAGTACTTC

V: TRBV4-1
size: few
J: TRBJ2-5
D: TRBD2
length: 15
CDR3: CASSQEGSSGGTQYF
DNA: TGCGCCAGCAGCCAAGAAGGTTCTAGCGGGGGGACCCAGTACTTC

V: TRBV6-5
size: .
J: TRBJ2-7
D: TRBD1
length: 13
CDR3: CASRAGGGIEQYF
DNA: TGTGCCAGCAGGGCAGGGGGCGGGATCGAGCAGTACTTC

V: TRBV7-6
size: .
J: TRBJ2-2
D: TRBD1
length: 16
CDR3: CASSYPRGPSTGELFF
DNA: TGTGCCAGCAGCTACCCCAGGGGGCCTAGCACCGGGGAGCTGTTTTTT

V: TRBV2
size: .
J: TRBJ1-5
D: .
length: 13
CDR3: CASSTEYNQPQHF
DNA: TGTGCCAGCAGTACGGAGTACAATCAGCCCCAGCATTTT

V: TRBV6-5
size: .
J: TRBJ1-1
D: .
length: 12
CDR3: CASSRRGTEAFF
DNA: TGTGCCAGCAGCCGAAGGGGTACTGAAGCTTTCTTT

V: TRBV6-5
size: once
J: TRBJ2-7
D: .
length: 15
CDR3: CASSYGRGFSYEQYF
DNA: TGTGCCAGCAGTTACGGGAGGGGGTTTAGCTACGAGCAGTACTTC

V: TRBV5-1
size: .
J: TRBJ2-1
D: TRBD2
length: 16
CDR3: CASSSMPVAGVNEQFF
DNA: TGCGCCAGCAGCTCGATGCCCGTAGCGGGAGTCAATGAGCAGTTCTTC

V: TRBV6-5
size: .
J: TRBJ1-1
D: .
length: 14
CDR3: CASSESPGDFEAFF
DNA: TGTGCCAGCAGTGAATCGCCCGGGGATTTTGAAGCTTTCTTT

V: TRBV29-1
size: few
J: TRBJ2-1
D: TRBD1
length: 13
CDR3: CSVTGGGHNEQFF
DNA: TGCAGCGTCACAGGGGGAGGACACAATGAGCAGTTCTTC

V: TRBV6-5
size: once
J: TRBJ2-5
D: TRBD1
length: 15
CDR3: CASSRGQGSLETQYF
DNA: TGTGCCAGCAGTCGAGGACAGGGGAGTTTAGAGACCCAGTACTTC

V: TRBV7-2
size: once
J: TRBJ1-1
D: TRBD1
length: 15
CDR3: CASSKNRGAGPEAFF
DNA: TGTGCCAGCAGCAAAAACAGGGGGGCAGGCCCTGAAGCTTTCTTT

V: TRBV6-4
size: once
J: TRBJ2-1
D: .
length: 13
CDR3: CASSFQGVGEQFF
DNA: TGTGCCAGCAGCTTTCAGGGCGTGGGTGAGCAGTTCTTC

V: TRBV4-2
size: .
J: TRBJ2-5
D: .
length: 15
CDR3: CASSKRAGAWETQYF
DNA: TGTGCCAGCAGCAAAAGGGCAGGGGCGTGGGAGACCCAGTACTTC

V: TRBV4-3
size: .
J: TRBJ2-1
D: TRBD1
length: 15
CDR3: CASSQPTGAINEQFF
DNA: TGCGCCAGCAGCCAACCGACAGGGGCGATCAATGAGCAGTTCTTC

V: TRBV7-9
size: .
J: TRBJ1-5
D: .
length: 17
CDR3: CASSLGRQETSNQPQHF
DNA: TGTGCCAGCAGCTTGGGGAGACAGGAGACTAGCAATCAGCCCCAGCATTTT

V: TRBV7-3
size: medium-sized
J: TRBJ2-1
D: TRBD1
length: 13
CDR3: CASSLGTGGKQFF
DNA: TGTGCCAGCAGCTTAGGGACAGGGGGCAAGCAGTTCTTC

V: TRBV5-1
size: .
J: TRBJ2-5
D: TRBD1
length: 15
CDR3: CASGYTGTGMETQYF
DNA: TGCGCCAGCGGATACACCGGGACAGGGATGGAGACCCAGTACTTC

V: TRBV28
size: .
J: TRBJ1-5
D: .
length: 13
CDR3: CASSSSTNQPQHF
DNA: TGTGCCAGCAGTTCCTCTACTAATCAGCCCCAGCATTTT

V: TRBV19
size: .
J: TRBJ2-3
D: TRBD2
length: 14
CDR3: CASKKRGDTDTQYF
DNA: TGTGCCAGTAAGAAGCGGGGGGACACAGATACGCAGTATTTT

V: TRBV2
size: .
J: TRBJ1-1
D: .
length: 12
CDR3: CASIAENTEAFF
DNA: TGTGCCAGCATCGCAGAGAACACTGAAGCTTTCTTT